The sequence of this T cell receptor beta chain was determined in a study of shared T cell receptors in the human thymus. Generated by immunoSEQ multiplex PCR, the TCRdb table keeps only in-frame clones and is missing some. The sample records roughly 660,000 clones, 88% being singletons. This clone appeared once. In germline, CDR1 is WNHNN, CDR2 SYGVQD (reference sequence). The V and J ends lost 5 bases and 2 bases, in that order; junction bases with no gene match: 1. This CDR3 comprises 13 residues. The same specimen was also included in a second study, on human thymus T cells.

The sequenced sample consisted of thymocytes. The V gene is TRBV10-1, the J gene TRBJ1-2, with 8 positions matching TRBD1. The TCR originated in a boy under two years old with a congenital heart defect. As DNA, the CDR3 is TGCGCCAGCAGTCGACAGGGGAACTATGGCTACACCTTC. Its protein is CASSRQGNYGYTF.